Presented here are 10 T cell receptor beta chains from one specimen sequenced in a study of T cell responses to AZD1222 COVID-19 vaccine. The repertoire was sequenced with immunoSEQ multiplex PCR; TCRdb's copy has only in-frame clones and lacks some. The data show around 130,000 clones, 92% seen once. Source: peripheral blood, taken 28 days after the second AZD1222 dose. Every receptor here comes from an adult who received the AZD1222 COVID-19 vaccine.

CDR3 residues: CASSRQGFETQYF. CDR3 DNA sequence: TGTGCCAGTAGTCGACAGGGGTTTGAGACCCAGTACTTC. The chain is built from TRBV19 and TRBJ2-5; 8 bases agree with TRBD1. There are 13 residues in the CDR3. The germline CDR1 and CDR2 sequences are LNHDA and SQIVND (reference sequence). V was pared by 5 bases and J by 5 bases, with 4 bases of the junction left unmatched.

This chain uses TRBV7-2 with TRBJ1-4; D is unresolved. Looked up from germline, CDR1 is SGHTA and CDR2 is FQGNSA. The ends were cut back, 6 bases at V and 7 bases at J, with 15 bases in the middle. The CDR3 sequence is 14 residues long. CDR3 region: CASSADGRGEKLFF. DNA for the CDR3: TGTGCCAGCAGTGCCGACGGGCGGGGTGAAAAACTGTTTTTT.

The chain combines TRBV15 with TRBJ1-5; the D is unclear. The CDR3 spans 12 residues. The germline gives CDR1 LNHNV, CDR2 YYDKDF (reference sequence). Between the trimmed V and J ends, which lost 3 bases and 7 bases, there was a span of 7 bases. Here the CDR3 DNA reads TGTGCCACCAGCAGGGGTGTACAGCCCCAGCATTTT. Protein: CATSRGVQPQHF.

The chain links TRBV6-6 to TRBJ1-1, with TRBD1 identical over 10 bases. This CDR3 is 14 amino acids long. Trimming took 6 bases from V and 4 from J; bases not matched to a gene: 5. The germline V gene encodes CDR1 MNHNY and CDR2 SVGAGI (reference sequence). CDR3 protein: CASRPGQGGTEAFF. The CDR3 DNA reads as TGTGCCAGCAGACCCGGACAGGGGGGCACTGAAGCTTTCTTT.

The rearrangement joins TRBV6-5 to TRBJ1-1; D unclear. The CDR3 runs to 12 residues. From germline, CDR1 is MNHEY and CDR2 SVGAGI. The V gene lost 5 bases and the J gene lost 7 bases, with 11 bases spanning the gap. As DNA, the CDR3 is TGTGCCAGCAGTACCCCAGGTCTTGAAGCTTTCTTT. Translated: CASSTPGLEAFF.

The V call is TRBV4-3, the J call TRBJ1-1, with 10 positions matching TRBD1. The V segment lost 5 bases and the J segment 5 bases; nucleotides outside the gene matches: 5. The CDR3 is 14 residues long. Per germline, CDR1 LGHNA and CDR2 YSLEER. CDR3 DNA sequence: TGCGCCAGCAGCTCGACAGGGGGCAGGACTGAAGCTTTCTTT. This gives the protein CASSSTGGRTEAFF.

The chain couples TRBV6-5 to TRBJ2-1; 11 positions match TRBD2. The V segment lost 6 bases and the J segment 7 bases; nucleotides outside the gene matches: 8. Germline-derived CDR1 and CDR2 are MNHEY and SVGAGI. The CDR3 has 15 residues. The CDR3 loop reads CASRPGLAEGNEQFF. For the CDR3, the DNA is TGTGCCAGCAGACCGGGACTAGCGGAAGGTAATGAGCAGTTCTTC.

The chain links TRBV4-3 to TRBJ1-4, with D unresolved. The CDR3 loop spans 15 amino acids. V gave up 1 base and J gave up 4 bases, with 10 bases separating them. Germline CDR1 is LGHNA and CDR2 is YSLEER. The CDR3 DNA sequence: TGCGCCAGCAGCCAAGCTCAGGCTCTTAATGAAAAACTGTTTTTT. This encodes CASSQAQALNEKLFF.

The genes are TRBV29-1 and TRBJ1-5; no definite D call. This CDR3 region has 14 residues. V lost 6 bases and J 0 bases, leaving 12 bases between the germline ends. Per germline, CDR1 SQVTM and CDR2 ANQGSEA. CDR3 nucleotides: TGCAGCGTGGGATGGGGATATAGCAATCAGCCCCAGCATTTT. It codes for CSVGWGYSNQPQHF. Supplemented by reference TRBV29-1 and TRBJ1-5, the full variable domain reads SAVISQKPSRDICQRGTSLTIQCQVDSQVTMMFWYRQQPGQSLTLIATANQGSEATYESGFVIDKFPISRPNLTFSTLTVSNMSPEDSSIYLCSVGWGYSNQPQHFGDGTRLSIL.

The CDR3 protein is CASSYWRREQFF. The CDR3 nucleotides read TGTGCCAGCAGCTACTGGAGGCGAGAGCAGTTCTTC. The genes are TRBV5-6 and TRBJ2-1, with a possible D match to TRBD2 (5 bases). Per germline, CDR1 SGHDT and CDR2 YYEEEE. The CDR3 is 12 residues long. The V end was cut by 3 bases, the J end by 10 bases, with 11 bases between.